The sequence of this TCR beta chain was determined in a study of identifying expanded T cells in peripheral blood. This clone counts as medium-sized (0.01 to 0.1%). Antigen specificity is unknown. Clones were sequenced by immunoSEQ multiplex PCR, and TCRdb holds only the in-frame ones, with some missing. The table has about 100,000 clones, around nine tenths seen once. Findings and limits, study-wide: Across healthy donors, higher total template counts meant significantly greater approximately 2-week count variance. Technical replicates showed 0.9 to 1.5 changed clones; around two weeks 15 to 20; four weeks 19.

The germline V gene has CDR1 MNHEY and CDR2 SMNVEV (reference sequence). The V end lost 6 bases, the J end lost 7 bases, and 19 bases lay between the germline ends. This CDR3 is built from 15 residues. No infections or other immune events were documented during collection. The sequencing sample was made of blood. The sequence derives from a person between 18 and 75 years old in good health. This chain links TRBV27 with TRBJ2-1; D is possibly TRBD1 (6 bases). CDR3 sequence: CASRRQYARGNEQFF. CDR3 nucleotides: TGTGCCAGCAGGCGCCAATACGCAAGGGGGAATGAGCAGTTCTTC.